A single sample gave rise to the 2 T cell receptor beta chains below, sequenced in a study of T cell responses to AZD1222 COVID-19 vaccine. Produced via immunoSEQ multiplex PCR; TCRdb's table is partial and in-frame only. The sample consists of approximately 140,000 clones, 90% of them appearing once. The source was peripheral blood, collected 28 days after the second AZD1222 dose. Source of these receptors: an adult who received the AZD1222 COVID-19 vaccine.

CDR3 coding DNA: TGTGCCAGTAGTGGGCGGTGGGACTGGGACACTGAAGCTTTCTTT. Translated, it gives CASSGRWDWDTEAFF. This chain links TRBV19 with TRBJ1-1; tentative D call: TRBD1 (5 bases). Germline V gene sequence: CDR1 LNHDA, CDR2 SQIVND (reference sequence). The CDR3 loop spans 15 amino acids. Trimming took off 5 bases at V and 3 bases at J, with 16 bases between the two ends.

V gene TRBV27 combines with J gene TRBJ1-1; D is ambiguous. The CDR3 loop spans 14 amino acids. Germline V gene sequence: CDR1 MNHEY, CDR2 SMNVEV (reference sequence). The germline V and J ends were trimmed by 6 bases and 1 base, with 12 bases remaining between them. The CDR3 DNA is TGTGCCAGCAGACCCGGGAACGAGAACACTGAAGCTTTCTTT. This sequence encodes CASRPGNENTEAFF.